This is a list of T cell receptor beta chains from one sample in a study of human T cells and chemical hapten exposure. Via MiXCR, TCRdb re-called the RACE reads, giving one row per CDR3 protein. The table lists about 260,000 distinct CDR3 sequences, about 9.4% of them singletons, with 2% to 2.5% in the top ten. The sequences come from whole blood, collected in connection with sensitization to the hapten diphenylcyclopropenone (DPC). Receptors originate from a middle-aged woman with alopecia areata. Some clones in this sample may be carry-over from other donors' samples. Both conserved end residues are part of each CDR3. D genes are given only for firm matches. Expanded clones are given a class, and other clones once, few, many or no size at all.

J: TRBJ2-7; V: TRBV4-3; D: -; size: many; DNA: TGCGCCAGCAGCCAAGGACTAGAGGTTGACGAGCAGTACTTC; CDR3: CASSQGLEVDEQYF
J: TRBJ2-3; V: TRBV5-1; D: -; size: -; DNA: TGCGCCAGCAGCCTAGGGTCCTCCCGGCGGGATACGCAGTATTTT; CDR3: CASSLGSSRRDTQYF
J: TRBJ1-5; V: TRBV4-2; D: -; size: many; DNA: TGTGCCAGCAGCCAAGGAGTAGGGGATCAGCCCCAGCATTTT; CDR3: CASSQGVGDQPQHF
J: TRBJ2-5; V: TRBV7-7; D: TRBD1; size: many; DNA: TGTGCTAGCAGCCCGGACAGGGGGCAGACCCAGTACTTC; CDR3: CASSPDRGQTQYF
J: TRBJ1-6; V: TRBV6-5; D: TRBD1; size: few; DNA: TGTGCCAGCAGTTGGGGACAGGATAATTCACCCCTCCACTTT; CDR3: CASSWGQDNSPLHF
J: TRBJ2-7; V: TRBV29-1; D: TRBD1; size: few; DNA: TGCAGCGCCCGGGACAGGGGTTACGAGCAGTACTTC; CDR3: CSARDRGYEQYF
J: TRBJ2-7; V: TRBV6-5; D: TRBD2; size: -; DNA: TGTGCCAGCAGTTACTCGGGAGCGGGGAGGTACGAGCAGTACTTC; CDR3: CASSYSGAGRYEQYF
J: TRBJ2-7; V: TRBV6-2/TRBV6-3; D: TRBD2; size: many; DNA: TGTGCCAGCAGACCCCGTTTAGCGGGAGACGAGCAGTACTTC; CDR3: CASRPRLAGDEQYF
J: TRBJ2-3; V: TRBV6-5; D: TRBD2; size: few; DNA: TGTGCCAGCAGGAGACTAGCGGGAGGCACAGATACGCAGTATTTT; CDR3: CASRRLAGGTDTQYF
J: TRBJ2-5; V: TRBV2; D: TRBD1; size: many; DNA: TGTGCCAGCAGGTATAGGACAGGGGACCAAGAGACCCAGTACTTC; CDR3: CASRYRTGDQETQYF
J: TRBJ2-3; V: TRBV4-3; D: TRBD2; size: many; DNA: TGCGCCAGCAGCCAAGACCGGACTAGCGGGTCTTTGCATACGCAGTATTTT; CDR3: CASSQDRTSGSLHTQYF
J: TRBJ1-2; V: TRBV12-3/TRBV12-4; D: TRBD1; size: -; DNA: TGTGCCAGCAGTGCCTCCGGGACAGGGCCCTATGGCTACACCTTC; CDR3: CASSASGTGPYGYTF
J: TRBJ2-4; V: TRBV5-1; D: -; size: -; DNA: TGCGCCAGCAGCTTGGGGGCCGACCAAAGCATTCAGTACTTC; CDR3: CASSLGADQSIQYF
J: TRBJ2-1; V: TRBV6-4; D: -; size: -; DNA: TGTGCCAGCAGCGAAGAAAAGGGGAGGTTTAATGAGCAGTTCTTC; CDR3: CASSEEKGRFNEQFF
J: TRBJ2-2; V: TRBV9; D: -; size: few; DNA: TGTGCCAGCAGCGTAGGGGGGACCAACACCGGGGAGCTGTTTTTT; CDR3: CASSVGGTNTGELFF
J: TRBJ2-5; V: TRBV4-2; D: -; size: few; DNA: TGTGCCAGCAGCCAAGCGGTCAATGAAGAGACCCAGTACTTC; CDR3: CASSQAVNEETQYF
J: TRBJ1-1; V: TRBV5-6; D: -; size: -; DNA: TGTGCCAGCAGCTTGCGGCTCACTGAAGCTTTCTTT; CDR3: CASSLRLTEAFF
J: TRBJ2-2; V: TRBV6-1; D: TRBD2; size: -; DNA: TGTGCCAGCAGACCCGGGACTAGCAGTACCGGGGAGCTGTTTTTT; CDR3: CASRPGTSSTGELFF
J: TRBJ2-3; V: TRBV7-2; D: TRBD2; size: many; DNA: TGTGCCAGCAGCCAGGGACTAGACGCAGATACGCAGTATTTT; CDR3: CASSQGLDADTQYF
J: TRBJ1-1; V: TRBV18; D: -; size: -; DNA: TGTGCCAGCTCACCACTTACAGGGCTCACTGAAGCTTTCTTT; CDR3: CASSPLTGLTEAFF
J: TRBJ2-5; V: TRBV29-1; D: TRBD1; size: many; DNA: TGCAGCGCTGGGATGAACAGGGGAAGCGGTTCGGAGACCCAGTACTTC; CDR3: CSAGMNRGSGSETQYF
J: TRBJ2-2; V: TRBV6-5; D: TRBD2; size: few; DNA: TGTGCCAGCAGTTACAAGAGCGGGAGGGCCCCCGGGGAGCTGTTTTTT; CDR3: CASSYKSGRAPGELFF
J: TRBJ1-5; V: TRBV7-9; D: -; size: once; DNA: TGTGCCAGCAGCTCCGCCTTGCAGGGAGGTAATCAGCCCCAGCATTTT; CDR3: CASSSALQGGNQPQHF
J: TRBJ1-3; V: TRBV20-1; D: -; size: -; DNA: TGCAGTGCTAGATCTCAGAACTCTGGAAACACCATATATTTT; CDR3: CSARSQNSGNTIYF
J: TRBJ2-5; V: TRBV7-9; D: TRBD2; size: few; DNA: TGTGCCAGCAGTAAAACTAGCGGCATCCAAGAGACCCAGTACTTC; CDR3: CASSKTSGIQETQYF
J: TRBJ1-1; V: TRBV5-5; D: TRBD1; size: few; DNA: TGTGCCAGCAGCAAGGACAGGGGTCGAACTGAAGCTTTCTTT; CDR3: CASSKDRGRTEAFF
J: TRBJ2-5; V: TRBV7-2; D: TRBD2; size: many; DNA: TGTGCCAGCAGTCGGACTAGCGGAAAAGAGACCCAGTACTTC; CDR3: CASSRTSGKETQYF
J: TRBJ2-3; V: TRBV7-2; D: TRBD2; size: few; DNA: TGTGCCAGCAGCCCGGGACTAGCGGGAGCAGATACGCAGTATTTT; CDR3: CASSPGLAGADTQYF
J: TRBJ2-3; V: TRBV6-2/TRBV6-3; D: -; size: few; DNA: TGTGCCCACAAGGAGGTCGGGGGAGATACGCAGTATTTT; CDR3: CAHKEVGGDTQYF
J: TRBJ2-1; V: TRBV20-1; D: TRBD1; size: -; DNA: TGCAGTGCTCCCGACAGGGGTTTCCATAGCTCCTACAATGAGCAGTTCTTC; CDR3: CSAPDRGFHSSYNEQFF
J: TRBJ1-1; V: TRBV7-8; D: -; size: few; DNA: TGTGCCAGCAGCTTAGCGAACAGGGCCACTGAAGCTTTCTTT; CDR3: CASSLANRATEAFF
J: TRBJ2-1; V: TRBV5-1; D: -; size: -; DNA: TGCGCCAGCAGCGCGGCCCAGGGCTACAATGAGCAGTTCTTC; CDR3: CASSAAQGYNEQFF
J: TRBJ2-1; V: TRBV5-4; D: -; size: few; DNA: TGTGCCAGCAGCTTCGGGGGAGACTCCTACAATGAGCAGTTCTTC; CDR3: CASSFGGDSYNEQFF
J: TRBJ2-1; V: TRBV6-6; D: -; size: few; DNA: TGTGCCAGCAGTTTTCAGGATAAGTGGATGCAGTTCTTC; CDR3: CASSFQDKWMQFF
J: TRBJ2-7; V: TRBV4-3; D: TRBD2; size: -; DNA: TGCGCCAGCAGCCAAGAGGAAGGGGCGGGAGGTGTCGACGAGCAGTACTTC; CDR3: CASSQEEGAGGVDEQYF
J: TRBJ2-7; V: TRBV6-2/TRBV6-3; D: -; size: few; DNA: TGTGCCAGCACCGACGGGACCCCCTACGAGCAGTACTTC; CDR3: CASTDGTPYEQYF